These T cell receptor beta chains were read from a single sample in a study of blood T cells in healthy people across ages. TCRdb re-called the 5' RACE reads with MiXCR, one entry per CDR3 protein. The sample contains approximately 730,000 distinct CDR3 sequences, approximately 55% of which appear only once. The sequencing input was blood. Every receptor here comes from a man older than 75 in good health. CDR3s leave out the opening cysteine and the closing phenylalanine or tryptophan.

ASRGLAGGDAY | TRBV5-1
ASSLGQFQETQY | TRBV5-6
ATQTGAREQY | TRBV6-5
ASSLGGRTNTEAF | TRBV7-9
AISEPRGSYGYT | TRBV10-3
SVPPPREGIDEQF | TRBV20-1
ASSPQTGPYEQY | TRBV27
ASSGVLYNSPLH | TRBV27
ASSYLRRDISYEQY | TRBV6-6
ASDRDRVSDEQY | TRBV2
ASSYLASQEPQY | TRBV6-6
SALRDLGSDTQY | TRBV29-1
ASSLWETGQGNEQF | TRBV28
ASSIQVADQYNYGYT | TRBV19
ASSYSHGTGETQY | TRBV6-5
ASRPGDLQTYEQY | TRBV28
ATSGGLAGLAYEQY | TRBV15
SARDRGLAGNTQY | TRBV20-1
ASSQDEIYGYT | TRBV14
SASLGSNKNIQY | TRBV20-1
ASSSGLAGVNEQY | TRBV5-5
SARARGLNNQPQH | TRBV20-1
SAPNISVGQY | TRBV20-1
ASSDPTRGGYGYT | TRBV6-4
ASSLAGDPYEQY | TRBV27
ASSEIAGGFEQF | TRBV10-1
SAKQGQYTEAF | TRBV20-1
SAEITASGSGEQF | TRBV20-1
SAEPTSGSSNEQF | TRBV20-1
ASSLGGDRNTEAF | TRBV5-1
ASSYGHRSYEQY | TRBV6-5
ASSGLNEQF | TRBV25-1
ASSLSWEGGSYNYGYT | TRBV5-1
ASSLTVSRDWGNTIY | TRBV7-2
ASRGPRSPYTGELF | TRBV7-9